Each of the 27 T cell receptor beta chains below was sequenced from the same sample in a study of graft-versus-host responses after intestinal transplantation (dated by TCRdb to about 2021). Intraepithelial and lamina propria lymphocytes were isolated from graft specimens using dithiothreitol, EDTA incubations and collagenase D digestion. The receptor library was made with the immunoSEQ multiplex PCR assay. The clones in this table, taken by TCRdb from immuneACCESS, are in-frame only. Not every clone is retained; where verified, under half of the shortfall comes from an unresolved V gene, and the cause of the rest is unknown. This sample is represented by about 22,000 clones; around three quarters of them were singletons. Clones ranked in the top ten supply around 3% of the sample. This specimen was ileum tissue, taken 12 days after intestinal transplant. The receptors come from a human patient who received an intestinal transplant, so some T cells may come from the graft donor.

The chain has TRBV6-4 and TRBJ2-3; 9 bases map to TRBD2. Per germline, CDR1 MRHNA and CDR2 SNTAGT. The J segment lost 2 bases and the V segment lost 6 bases, leaving 21 bases of the junction unmatched. The CDR3 runs 20 residues. The CDR3 is CASRGRQGGDSGSPTDTQYF. The CDR3 DNA follows: TGTGCCAGCAGAGGGCGGCAAGGAGGGGATAGCGGGAGTCCCACAGATACGCAGTATTTT.

This clone was seen only a few times. This sequence joins TRBV7-8 and TRBJ2-5, with D perhaps TRBD2 (6 bases). This CDR3 is 14 amino acids long. Trimming took off 4 bases at V and 1 base at J, with 10 bases between the two ends. Germline V gene lookup returns CDR1 SGHVS and CDR2 FQNEAQ. CDR3 bases: TGTGCCAGCAGCTCCCGGGACTTCCAAGAGACCCAGTACTTC. It codes for CASSSRDFQETQYF.

This clone was observed a few times. The CDR3 sequence is CASSYGRDTGELFF. Written as DNA, the CDR3 is TGTGCCAGCAGTTACGGACGGGATACAGGGGAGCTGTTTTTT. The chain has TRBV6-5 and TRBJ2-2; TRBD2 is a possible D gene (5 bases). The CDR3 loop spans 14 amino acids. Germline CDR1 reads MNHEY; CDR2 reads SVGAGI. V dropped 2 bases and J dropped 8 bases, with 12 bases sitting between them.

Remarks on this clone: Distinct nucleotide sequences in the sample also encode this CDR3. The chain recombines TRBV6-5 with TRBJ2-1, with 8 bases identical to TRBD2. CDR1 and CDR2 (germline): MNHEY, SVGAGI. The CDR3 loop spans 15 amino acids. Germline trimming cut 7 bases from V and 8 bases from J; bases unmatched to any gene: 13. As DNA, the CDR3 is TGTGCCAGCACCACTGGAGCGGGGGCCATCGATGAGCAGTTCTTC. It yields the protein CASTTGAGAIDEQFF.

The genes are TRBV4-1 and TRBJ2-3, with D possibly TRBD2 on 5 matching bases. The CDR3 is 14 amino acids. V was pared by 8 bases and J by 1 base, with 13 bases between. Germline V CDR1 and CDR2: MGHRA, YSYEKL. CDR3: CASVSLARTDTQYF. CDR3 nucleotides: TGCGCCAGCGTTTCGCTAGCCCGCACAGATACGCAGTATTTT.

The gene calls are TRBV5-6 and TRBJ2-3; no clear D. The V gene's germline CDR1 is SGHDT and CDR2 YYEEEE. V was trimmed by 2 bases and J by 2 bases, leaving 15 bases between them. There are 16 residues in the CDR3. The CDR3 DNA sequence: TGTGCCAGCAGCTTTGTCGGCAGACTCAACACAGATACGCAGTATTTT. Translated, it gives CASSFVGRLNTDTQYF.

V usage is TRBV11-2 and J usage is TRBJ1-2; D not certain. Germline V gene data show CDR1 as SGHAT and CDR2 as FQNNGV. V was clipped by 4 bases and J by 3 bases, with 9 bases between them. The CDR3 sequence is 13 residues long. CDR3 in amino acids: CASSSPGYYGYTF. The CDR3 nucleotides read TGTGCCAGCAGCTCCCCCGGTTACTATGGCTACACCTTC. The variable domain in full, with the rest retrieved from reference TRBV11-2 and TRBJ1-2, is EAGVAQSPRYKIIEKRQSVAFWCNPISGHATLYWYQQILGQGPKLLIQFQNNGVVDDSQLPKDRFSAERLKGVDSTLKIQPAKLEDSAVYLCASSSPGYYGYTFGSGTRLTVV.

This chain uses TRBV5-1 with TRBJ1-3, with D hard to call. Germline CDR1 and CDR2: SGHRS and YFSETQ. V dropped 0 bases and J dropped 3 bases, with 10 bases sitting between them. The CDR3 extends over 15 amino acids. In DNA, the CDR3 is TGCGCCAGCAGCTTGGAGGGAGGCGTTGGAAACACCATATATTTT. Its protein product is CASSLEGGVGNTIYF.

This clone has just one count. The chain joins TRBV7-2 to TRBJ2-1; 15 bases are a match to TRBD2. Germline values: CDR1 SGHTA, CDR2 FQGNSA. This CDR3 is 18 amino acids long. V lost 6 bases to trimming and J lost 8 bases; unmatched junction nucleotides: 14. CDR3 in DNA: TGTGCCAGCAGTTCCACTTGGGGACTAGCGGGAGGCGGGGATGAGCAGTTCTTC. It codes for CASSSTWGLAGGGDEQFF.

This clone was counted a single time. The chain joins TRBV9 to TRBJ2-3, with D possibly TRBD2 on 6 matching bases. V was cut by 3 bases and J by 2 bases, with 13 bases left in between. The CDR3 extends over 15 amino acids. Germline CDR1 reads SGDLS; CDR2 reads YYNGEE. The CDR3, as DNA: TGTGCCAGCAGCGCAGGCGGGGTAGACACAGATACGCAGTATTTT. It yields the protein CASSAGGVDTDTQYF.

V and J are TRBV11-2 and TRBJ2-5, with D perhaps TRBD1 (5 bases). The V gene's germline CDR1 is SGHAT and CDR2 FQNNGV. The CDR3 spans 16 residues. The ends were cut back, 0 bases at V and 1 base at J, with 12 bases in the middle. CDR3 loop: CASSLDWGRLQETQYF. The CDR3 bases are TGTGCCAGCAGCTTAGATTGGGGCAGGCTCCAAGAGACCCAGTACTTC. Supplemented by reference TRBV11-2 and TRBJ2-5, the full variable domain reads EAGVAQSPRYKIIEKRQSVAFWCNPISGHATLYWYQQILGQGPKLLIQFQNNGVVDDSQLPKDRFSAERLKGVDSTLKIQPAKLEDSAVYLCASSLDWGRLQETQYFGPGTRLLVL.

The chain combines TRBV1 with TRBJ2-7; TRBD2, the table's D call, lacks a check against the DNA. TRBV1 has pseudogene status. CDR3 length: 18 amino acids. CDR3 region: CTSNLKPRASGGPYEQYF. The CDR3, as DNA: TGCACCAGCAACCTAAAGCCCCGGGCTAGCGGGGGACCCTACGAGCAGTACTTC.

This clone was observed a single time. The gene calls are TRBV12-1 and TRBJ2-5; the D call in the table, TRBD2, was not verified against the DNA. TRBV12-1 is a pseudogene locus. The CDR3 loop spans 18 amino acids. CDR3 region: CASSFRGTSDKPQETQYF. The CDR3 DNA is TGTGCCAGCAGCTTTCGTGGGACTAGCGACAAGCCCCAAGAGACCCAGTACTTC.

The CDR3 protein is CASSRGNRGNTEAFF. The CDR3 DNA reads as TGTGCCAGCAGCAGAGGGAACAGGGGGAACACTGAAGCTTTCTTT. V usage is TRBV7-9 and J usage is TRBJ1-1; 7 bases agree with TRBD1. This CDR3 has 15 amino acids. V gave up 5 bases and J gave up 1 base; unmatched junction bases: 7. In germline, CDR1 is SEHNR, CDR2 FQNEAQ (reference sequence). Complete variable domain (other parts from reference TRBV7-9 and TRBJ1-1): DTGVSQNPRHKITKRGQNVTFRCDPISEHNRLYWYRQTLGQGPEFLTYFQNEAQLEKSRLLSDRFSAERPKGSFSTLEIQRTEQGDSAMYLCASSRGNRGNTEAFFGQGTRLTVV.

The chain couples TRBV11-2 to TRBJ1-1; D gene uncertain. CDR1 and CDR2 from the germline V gene are SGHAT and FQNNGV. Deletions cut 5 bases from V and 0 bases from J, with 10 bases between. The CDR3 loop spans 14 amino acids. CDR3 DNA: TGTGCCAGCAGCGGAGGACCGGTGAACACTGAAGCTTTCTTT. Protein product: CASSGGPVNTEAFF.

For the CDR3, the DNA is TGTGCCAGCAGCAGAACCCCACCGGACATTCAGTACTTC. The encoded protein is CASSRTPPDIQYF. The chain recombines TRBV7-9 with TRBJ2-4; D not resolved. The length of the CDR3 is 13 residues. From germline, CDR1 is SEHNR and CDR2 FQNEAQ (reference sequence). V lost 5 bases and J 8 bases, leaving 13 bases between the germline ends.

The V and J genes are TRBV6-5 and TRBJ2-3, with D maybe TRBD2 (5 bases). Trimming stripped 1 base from V and 0 bases from J, with 8 bases between. This CDR3 region has 15 residues. CDR1 is MNHEY, CDR2 SVGAGI, per germline. The CDR3 DNA reads TGTGCCAGCAGTTACTGGGGAGTGAGCACAGATACGCAGTATTTT. Its translation: CASSYWGVSTDTQYF.

This clone has just a few counts. The rearrangement links TRBV6-1 to TRBJ1-2, with 7 bases that match TRBD1. Trimming removed 6 bases from V and 5 bases from J; junction bases left unmatched: 9. Germline CDR1 MNHNS, CDR2 SASEGT. The CDR3 loop spans 14 amino acids. DNA for the CDR3: TGTGCCAGCAGGAAGACAGGGATAAGGTATGGCTACACCTTC. It translates to CASRKTGIRYGYTF.

This clone came up once. The chain carries TRBV11-3 and TRBJ2-5; TRBD2 might be the D (7 bases). Trimming removed 0 bases at V and 4 bases at J, with 15 bases between. Germline CDR1 reads SGHNT; CDR2 reads YENEEA. This CDR3 contains 16 residues. The CDR3 loop is CASSLEGGARGETQYF. The CDR3 region has the DNA TGTGCCAGCAGCTTAGAGGGGGGGGCCCGGGGAGAGACCCAGTACTTC.

In nucleotides, the CDR3 is TGTGCCAGCAGTGGACAAGCGGGGAACCAAGAGACCCAGTACTTC. Its translation: CASSGQAGNQETQYF. The chain employs TRBV2 and TRBJ2-5; 7 bases map to TRBD2. Germline V lookup: CDR1 SNHLY, CDR2 FYNNEI. Trimming cost V 4 bases and J 0 bases; bases outside gene matches: 5. This CDR3 has 15 amino acids.

The chain uses TRBV5-6 and TRBJ2-7; possibly TRBD2 for D (5 bases). This CDR3 has 13 residues. The germline gives CDR1 SGHDT, CDR2 YYEEEE. Trimming took off 4 bases at V and 6 bases at J, with 14 bases between the two ends. The CDR3 loop reads CASSAPGFPEQYF. As DNA, the CDR3 is TGTGCCAGCAGCGCGCCGGGGTTTCCCGAGCAGTACTTC.

The J gene is TRBJ2-7, the V gene TRBV15, with 9 bases that match TRBD2. CDR1 and CDR2 from the germline V gene are LNHNV and YYDKDF (reference sequence). The CDR3 loop spans 18 amino acids. J was trimmed by 2 bases and V by 0 bases; bases with no gene match: 11. The DNA for the CDR3 is TGTGCCACCAGCAGAGAACCTCTGGCGGGGGGGCTCCCCTACGAGCAGTACTTC. It specifies CATSREPLAGGLPYEQYF.

This clone occurred once. The V and J genes are TRBV7-3 and TRBJ1-2; TRBD1 might be the D (5 bases). The V and J ends lost 2 bases and 8 bases respectively, with 18 bases between them. The CDR3 consists of 15 residues. The V gene's germline CDR1 is SGHTA and CDR2 FQGTGA. This CDR3 is CASSLPPIGGSGYTF. The CDR3 region has the DNA TGTGCCAGCAGCTTACCCCCTATCGGGGGAAGCGGCTACACCTTC.

The J gene is TRBJ1-5, the V gene TRBV6-4; a possible D gene is TRBD1 (6 bases). The CDR3 is 15 amino acids. Trimming removed 7 bases at V and 3 bases at J, with 16 bases between. Germline loops: CDR1 MRHNA, CDR2 SNTAGT. The CDR3 DNA is TGTGCCAGCACCACACCCGACAGGTACAATCAGCCCCAGCATTTT. Protein: CASTTPDRYNQPQHF.

This rearrangement joins TRBV11-3 to TRBJ2-1; 7 nucleotides match TRBD2. Germline loops: CDR1 SGHNT, CDR2 YENEEA. The CDR3 runs 18 residues. V trimming: 6 bases; J trimming: 1 base; junction bases outside the gene matches: 15. The CDR3: CASRAGWLAVHSYNEQFF. The CDR3 DNA follows: TGTGCCAGCAGAGCCGGTTGGCTAGCGGTTCATTCCTACAATGAGCAGTTCTTC.

V gene TRBV12-2 combines with J gene TRBJ2-3; the table gives TRBD2 as D, unverified against the DNA. TRBV12-2 is classified as a pseudogene. The CDR3 is 18 amino acids. The DNA of the CDR3 is TGTGCAAGTCGCGCACCTAGCGGGATCCCCCTTACTCTTTATACGCAGTATTTT. Translating gives CASRAPSGIPLTLYTQYF.

The CDR3 here is CASSGQVITYEQYF. The CDR3 DNA reads TGTGCCAGCAGTGGGCAGGTCATCACCTACGAGCAGTACTTC. This chain links TRBV7-8 with TRBJ2-7, with D uncertain. Germline V gives CDR1 SGHVS, CDR2 FQNEAQ. The CDR3 loop spans 14 amino acids. Between the trimmed V and J ends, which lost 6 bases and 2 bases, there was a span of 14 bases.